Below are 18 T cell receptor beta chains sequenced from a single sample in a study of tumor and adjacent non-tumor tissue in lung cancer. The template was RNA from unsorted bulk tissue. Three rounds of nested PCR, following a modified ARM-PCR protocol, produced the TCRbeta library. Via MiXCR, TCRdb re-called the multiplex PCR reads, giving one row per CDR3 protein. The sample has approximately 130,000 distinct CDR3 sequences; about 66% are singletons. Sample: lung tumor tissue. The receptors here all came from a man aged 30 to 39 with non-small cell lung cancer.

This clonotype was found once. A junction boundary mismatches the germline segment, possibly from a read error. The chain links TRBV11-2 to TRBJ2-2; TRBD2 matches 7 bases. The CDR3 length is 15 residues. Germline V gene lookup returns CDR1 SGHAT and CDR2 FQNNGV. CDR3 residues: CASSLGGVSTGELSF. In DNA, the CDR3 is TGTGCCAGCAGCTTGGGGGGGGTTAGCACCGGGGAGCTGTCTTTT.

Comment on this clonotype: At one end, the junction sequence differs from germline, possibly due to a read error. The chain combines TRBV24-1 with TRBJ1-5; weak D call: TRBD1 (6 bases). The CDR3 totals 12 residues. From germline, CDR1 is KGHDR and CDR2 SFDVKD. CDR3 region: CAISKGDQPQHF. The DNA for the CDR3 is TGTGCCATCAGTAAGGGGGATCAGCCCCAGCATTTT.

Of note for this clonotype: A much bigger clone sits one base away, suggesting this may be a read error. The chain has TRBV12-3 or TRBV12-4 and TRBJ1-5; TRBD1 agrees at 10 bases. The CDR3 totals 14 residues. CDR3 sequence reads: CASTRTGGVQHQHF. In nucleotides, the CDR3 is TGTGCCAGCACCCGGACAGGGGGAGTTCAGCACCAGCATTTT.

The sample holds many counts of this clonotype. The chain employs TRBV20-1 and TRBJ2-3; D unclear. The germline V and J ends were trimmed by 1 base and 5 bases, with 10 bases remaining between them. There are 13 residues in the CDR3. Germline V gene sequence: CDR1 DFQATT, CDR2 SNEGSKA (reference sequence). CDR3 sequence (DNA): TGCAGTGCTAGAGTGGCGGCCCTAGATACGCAGTATTTT. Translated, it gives CSARVAALDTQYF.

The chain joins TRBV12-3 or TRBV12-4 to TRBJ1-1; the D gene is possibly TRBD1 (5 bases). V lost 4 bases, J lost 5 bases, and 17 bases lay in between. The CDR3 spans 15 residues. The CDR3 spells CASSSRGTMATEAFF. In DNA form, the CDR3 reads TGTGCCAGCAGTTCACGAGGGACCATGGCTACTGAAGCTTTCTTT.

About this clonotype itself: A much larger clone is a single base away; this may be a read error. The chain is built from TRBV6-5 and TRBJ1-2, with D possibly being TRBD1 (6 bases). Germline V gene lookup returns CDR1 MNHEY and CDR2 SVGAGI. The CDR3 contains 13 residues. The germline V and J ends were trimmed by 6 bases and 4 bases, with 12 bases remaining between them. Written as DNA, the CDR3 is TGTGCCAGCAGGACACAGGGTGCCTATGGCTACACCTTC. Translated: CASRTQGAYGYTF.

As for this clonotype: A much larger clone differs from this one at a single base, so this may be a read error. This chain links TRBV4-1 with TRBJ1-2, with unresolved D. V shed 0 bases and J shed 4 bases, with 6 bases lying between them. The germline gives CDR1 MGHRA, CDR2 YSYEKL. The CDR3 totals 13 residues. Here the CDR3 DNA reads TGCGCCAGCAGCCAAGAGGGTAGCTATGGCTACACCTTC. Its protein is CASSQEGSYGYTF.

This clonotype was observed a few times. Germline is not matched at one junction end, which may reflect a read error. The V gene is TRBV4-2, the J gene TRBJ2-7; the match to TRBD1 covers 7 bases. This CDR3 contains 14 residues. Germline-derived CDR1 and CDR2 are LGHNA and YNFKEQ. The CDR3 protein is CVSSQDSTGREQYF. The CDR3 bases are TGTGTCAGCAGCCAAGATTCGACAGGGCGTGAGCAGTACTTC.

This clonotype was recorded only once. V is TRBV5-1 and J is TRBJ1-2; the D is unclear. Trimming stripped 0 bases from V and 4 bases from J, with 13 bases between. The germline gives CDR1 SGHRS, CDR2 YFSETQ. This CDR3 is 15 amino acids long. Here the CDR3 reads CASSLVLGNSYGYTF. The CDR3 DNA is TGCGCCAGCAGCTTGGTTTTGGGGAACAGCTATGGCTACACCTTC.

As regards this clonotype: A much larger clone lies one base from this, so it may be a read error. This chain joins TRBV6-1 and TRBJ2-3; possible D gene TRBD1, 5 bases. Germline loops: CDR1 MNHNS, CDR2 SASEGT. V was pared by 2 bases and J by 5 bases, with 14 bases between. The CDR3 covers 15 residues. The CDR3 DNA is TGTGCCAGCAGTGAAACTGCAGGGATTCAAGATACGCAGTATTTT. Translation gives CASSETAGIQDTQYF.

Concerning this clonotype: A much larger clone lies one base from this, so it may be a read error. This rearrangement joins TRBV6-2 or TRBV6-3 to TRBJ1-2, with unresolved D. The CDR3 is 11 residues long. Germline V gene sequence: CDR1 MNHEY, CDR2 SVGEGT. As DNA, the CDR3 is TGTGCCAGCAGTTACTTGTATGACTACACCTTC. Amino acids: CASSYLYDYTF.

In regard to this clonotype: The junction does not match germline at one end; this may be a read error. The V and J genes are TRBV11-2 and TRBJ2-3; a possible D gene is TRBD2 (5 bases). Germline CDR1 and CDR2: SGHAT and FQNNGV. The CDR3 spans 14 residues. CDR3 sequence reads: CASSLRVRADKQYF. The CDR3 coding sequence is TGTGCCAGCAGCCTCAGAGTGAGGGCAGATAAGCAGTATTTT.

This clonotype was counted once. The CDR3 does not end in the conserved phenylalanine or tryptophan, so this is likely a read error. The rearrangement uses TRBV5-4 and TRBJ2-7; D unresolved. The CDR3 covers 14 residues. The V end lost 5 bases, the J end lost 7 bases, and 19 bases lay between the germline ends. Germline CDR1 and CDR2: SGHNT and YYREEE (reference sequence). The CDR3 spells CASSFCRRPLEQYL. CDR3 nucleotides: TGTGCCAGCAGTTTCTGCAGGCGCCCGTTGGAGCAGTACCTC.

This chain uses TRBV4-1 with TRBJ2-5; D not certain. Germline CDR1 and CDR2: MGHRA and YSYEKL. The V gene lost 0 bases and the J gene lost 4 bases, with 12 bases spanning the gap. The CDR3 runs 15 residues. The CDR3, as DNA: TGCGCCAGCAGCCAAGATCTTCTAGTGGGAGAGACCCAGTACTTC. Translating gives CASSQDLLVGETQYF.

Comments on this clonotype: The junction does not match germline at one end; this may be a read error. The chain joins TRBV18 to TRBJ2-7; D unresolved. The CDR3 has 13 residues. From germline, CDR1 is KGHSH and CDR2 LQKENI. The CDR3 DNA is TGTGCCAGCTCATCGGGTCTAAGCTACGAACAGTACTTC. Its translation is CASSSGLSYEQYF. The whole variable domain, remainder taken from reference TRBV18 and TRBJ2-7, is NAGVMQNPRHLVRRRGQEARLRCSPMKGHSHVYWYRQLPEEGLKFMVYLQKENIIDESGMPKERFSAEFPKEGPSILRIQQVVRGDSAAYFCASSSGLSYEQYFGPGTRLTVT.

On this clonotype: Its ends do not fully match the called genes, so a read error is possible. CDR3 in DNA: TGTGCCAGCAGTTACCTGACAGGCCCAGGTCCTGGTCAGCCTCAGCATTTT. It yields the protein CASSYLTGPGPGQPQHF. V gene TRBV6-2 or TRBV6-3 combines with J gene TRBJ1-5; the D gene is possibly TRBD1 (6 bases). Germline values: CDR1 MNHEY, CDR2 SVGEGT. The CDR3 totals 17 residues.

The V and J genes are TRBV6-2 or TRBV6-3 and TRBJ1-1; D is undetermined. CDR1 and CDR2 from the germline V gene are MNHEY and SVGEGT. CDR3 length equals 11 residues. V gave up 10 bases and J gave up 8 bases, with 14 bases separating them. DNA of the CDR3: TGTGCCATTAGCCCTGGGCTGGAAGCTTTCTTT. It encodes CAISPGLEAFF.

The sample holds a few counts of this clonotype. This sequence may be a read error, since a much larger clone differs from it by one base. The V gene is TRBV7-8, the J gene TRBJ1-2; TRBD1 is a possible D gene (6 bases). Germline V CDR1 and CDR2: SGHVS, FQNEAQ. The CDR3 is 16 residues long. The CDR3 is CASSPTGQTTNYAYTF. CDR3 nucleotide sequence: TGTGCCAGCAGCCCTACCGGACAGACTACTAACTATGCCTACACCTTC.